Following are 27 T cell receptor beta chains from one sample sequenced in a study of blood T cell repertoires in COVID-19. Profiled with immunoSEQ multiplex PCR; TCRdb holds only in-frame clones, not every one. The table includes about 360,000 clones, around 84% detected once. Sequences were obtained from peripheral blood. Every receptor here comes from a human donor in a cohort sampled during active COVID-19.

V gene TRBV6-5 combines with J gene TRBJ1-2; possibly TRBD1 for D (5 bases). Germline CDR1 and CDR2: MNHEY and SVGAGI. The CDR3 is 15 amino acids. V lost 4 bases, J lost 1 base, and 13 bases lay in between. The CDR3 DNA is TGTGCCAGCAGTTCCCGCAGGGAGGGTAACTATGGCTACACCTTC. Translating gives CASSSRREGNYGYTF.

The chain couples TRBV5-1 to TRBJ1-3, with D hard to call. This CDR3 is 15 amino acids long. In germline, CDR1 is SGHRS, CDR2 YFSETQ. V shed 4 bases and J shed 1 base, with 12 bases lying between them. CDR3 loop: CASSPNSPSGNTIYF. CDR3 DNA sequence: TGCGCCAGCAGCCCAAACAGTCCTTCTGGAAACACCATATATTTT. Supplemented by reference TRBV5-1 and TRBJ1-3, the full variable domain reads KAGVTQTPRYLIKTRGQQVTLSCSPISGHRSVSWYQQTPGQGLQFLFEYFSETQRNKGNFPGRFSGRQFSNSRSEMNVSTLELGDSALYLCASSPNSPSGNTIYFGEGSWLTVV.

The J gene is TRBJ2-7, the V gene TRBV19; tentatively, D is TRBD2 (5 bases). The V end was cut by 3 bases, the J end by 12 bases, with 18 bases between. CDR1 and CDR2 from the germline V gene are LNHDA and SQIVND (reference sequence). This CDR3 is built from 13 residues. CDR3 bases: TGTGCCAGTAGTATTTCGGGCGGGTCAGAACCGTACTTC. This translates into CASSISGGSEPYF.

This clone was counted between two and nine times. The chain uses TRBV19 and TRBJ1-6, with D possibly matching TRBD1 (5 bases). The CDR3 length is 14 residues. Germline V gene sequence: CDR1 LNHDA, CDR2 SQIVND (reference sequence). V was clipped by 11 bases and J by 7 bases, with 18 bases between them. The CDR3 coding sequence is TGTGCCGGCAGGCGCACAGGCCCCAATTCACCCCTCCACTTT. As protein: CAGRRTGPNSPLHF.

In DNA form, the CDR3 reads TGTGCCAGCATTCCCCCAGGTAATGGCTACACCTTC. It encodes CASIPPGNGYTF. V and J are TRBV6-7 and TRBJ1-2; no clear D. TRBV6-7 belongs to the ORF category, with a function that is uncertain. Trimming removed 7 bases at V and 6 bases at J, with 12 bases between. The CDR3 spans 12 residues.

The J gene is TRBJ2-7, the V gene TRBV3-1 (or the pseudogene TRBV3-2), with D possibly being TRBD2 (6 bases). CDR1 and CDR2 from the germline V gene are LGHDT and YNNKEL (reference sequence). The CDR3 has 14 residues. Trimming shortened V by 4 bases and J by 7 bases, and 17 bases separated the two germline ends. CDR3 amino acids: CASSPRDLGGEQYF. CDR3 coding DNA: TGTGCCAGCAGCCCCCGGGACTTAGGCGGGGAGCAGTACTTC.

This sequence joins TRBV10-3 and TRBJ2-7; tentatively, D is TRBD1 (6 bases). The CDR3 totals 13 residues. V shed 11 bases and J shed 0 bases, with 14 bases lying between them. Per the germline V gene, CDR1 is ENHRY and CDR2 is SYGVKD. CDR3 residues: CASSGHFSYEQYF. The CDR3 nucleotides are TGTGCCTCCTCGGGACACTTCTCCTACGAGCAGTACTTC.

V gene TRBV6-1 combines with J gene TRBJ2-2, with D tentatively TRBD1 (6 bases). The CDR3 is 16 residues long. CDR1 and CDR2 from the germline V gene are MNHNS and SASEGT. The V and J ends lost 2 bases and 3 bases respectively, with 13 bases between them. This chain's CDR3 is CASSESDRTHTGELFF. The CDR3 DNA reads TGTGCCAGCAGTGAATCTGACAGGACCCACACCGGGGAGCTGTTTTTT.

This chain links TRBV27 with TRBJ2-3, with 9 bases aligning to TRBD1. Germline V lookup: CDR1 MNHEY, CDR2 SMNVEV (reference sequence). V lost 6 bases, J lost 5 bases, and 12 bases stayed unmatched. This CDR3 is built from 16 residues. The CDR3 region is CASSPGGTGYEDTQYF. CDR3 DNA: TGTGCCAGCAGCCCCGGGGGGACAGGGTATGAAGATACGCAGTATTTT.

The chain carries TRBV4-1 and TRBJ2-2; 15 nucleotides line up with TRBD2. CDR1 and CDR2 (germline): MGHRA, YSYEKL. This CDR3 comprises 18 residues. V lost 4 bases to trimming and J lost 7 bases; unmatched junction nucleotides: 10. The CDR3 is CASSPRTSGRAGIGELFF. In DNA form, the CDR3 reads TGCGCCAGCAGCCCAAGGACTAGCGGGAGGGCCGGGATCGGGGAGCTGTTTTTT.

The CDR3 DNA is TGTGCCAGCAGACCCGGGACAGTCACCGGGGAGCTGTTTTTT. Translation gives CASRPGTVTGELFF. The chain is built from TRBV27 and TRBJ2-2, with TRBD1 matching over 7 bases. Unmatched junction bases numbered 5, after V lost 6 bases and J lost 4 bases. The CDR3 is 14 residues long. Germline-derived CDR1 and CDR2 are MNHEY and SMNVEV (reference sequence).

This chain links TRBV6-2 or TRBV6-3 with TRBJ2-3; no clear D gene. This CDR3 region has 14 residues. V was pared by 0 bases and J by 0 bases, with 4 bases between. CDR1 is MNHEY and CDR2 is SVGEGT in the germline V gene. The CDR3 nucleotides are TGTGCCAGCAGTTACTCGACTAGCACAGATACGCAGTATTTT. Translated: CASSYSTSTDTQYF.

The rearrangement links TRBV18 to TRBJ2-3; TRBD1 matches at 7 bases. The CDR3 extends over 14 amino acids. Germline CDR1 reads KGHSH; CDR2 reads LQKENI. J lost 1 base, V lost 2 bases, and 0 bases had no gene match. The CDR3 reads CASSPTGGTDTQYF. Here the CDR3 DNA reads TGTGCCAGCTCACCAACAGGGGGCACAGATACGCAGTATTTT.

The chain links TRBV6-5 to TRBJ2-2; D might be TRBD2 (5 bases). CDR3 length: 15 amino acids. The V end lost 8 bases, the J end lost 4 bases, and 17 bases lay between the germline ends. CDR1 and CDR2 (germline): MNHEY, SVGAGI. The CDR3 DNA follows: TGTGCCAGCTCCACCCCCGGGCGGGCCACCGGGGAGCTGTTTTTT. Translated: CASSTPGRATGELFF.

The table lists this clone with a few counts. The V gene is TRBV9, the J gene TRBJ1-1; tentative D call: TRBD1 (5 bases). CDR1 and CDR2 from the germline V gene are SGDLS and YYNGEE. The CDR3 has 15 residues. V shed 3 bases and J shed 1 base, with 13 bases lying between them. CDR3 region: CASSAGGTENTEAFF. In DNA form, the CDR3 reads TGTGCCAGCAGCGCGGGGGGAACAGAGAACACTGAAGCTTTCTTT.

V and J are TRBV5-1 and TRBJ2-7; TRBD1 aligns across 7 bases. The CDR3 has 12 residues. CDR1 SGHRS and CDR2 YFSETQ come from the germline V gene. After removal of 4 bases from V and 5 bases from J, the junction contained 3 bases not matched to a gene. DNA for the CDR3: TGCGCCAGCAGCCGACAGGGCGACGAGCAGTACTTC. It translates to CASSRQGDEQYF.

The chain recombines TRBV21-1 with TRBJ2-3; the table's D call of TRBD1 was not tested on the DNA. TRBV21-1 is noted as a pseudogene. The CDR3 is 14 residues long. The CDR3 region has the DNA TGTGCCAGCAGCAAAGGACAGGGGGCAGATACGCAGTATTTT. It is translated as CASSKGQGADTQYF.

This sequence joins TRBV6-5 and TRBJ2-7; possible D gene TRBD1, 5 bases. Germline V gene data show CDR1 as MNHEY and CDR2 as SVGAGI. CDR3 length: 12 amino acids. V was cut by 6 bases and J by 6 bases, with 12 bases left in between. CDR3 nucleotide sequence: TGTGCCAGCAGGTTCAGGGAATCCGAGCAGTACTTC. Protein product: CASRFRESEQYF.

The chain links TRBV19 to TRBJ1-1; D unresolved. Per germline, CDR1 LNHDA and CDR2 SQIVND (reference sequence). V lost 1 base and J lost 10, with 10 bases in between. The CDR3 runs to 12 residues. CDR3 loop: CASSIVGLRAFF. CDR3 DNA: TGTGCCAGTAGTATAGTGGGCCTTAGAGCTTTCTTT. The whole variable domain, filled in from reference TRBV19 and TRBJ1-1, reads DGGITQSPKYLFRKEGQNVTLSCEQNLNHDAMYWYRQDPGQGLRLIYYSQIVNDFQKGDIAEGYSVSREKKESFPLTVTSAQKNPTAFYLCASSIVGLRAFFGQGTRLTVV.

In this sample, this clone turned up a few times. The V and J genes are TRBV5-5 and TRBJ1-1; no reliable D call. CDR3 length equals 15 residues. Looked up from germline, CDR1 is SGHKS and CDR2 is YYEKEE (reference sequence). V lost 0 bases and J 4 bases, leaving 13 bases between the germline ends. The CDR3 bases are TGTGCCAGCAGCTTGGCCCCCGGGGAAAGCACTGAAGCTTTCTTT. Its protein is CASSLAPGESTEAFF.

CDR3 residues: CATSRDRRGIDNEQFF. CDR3 DNA: TGTGCCACCAGCAGAGATCGTAGAGGGATCGACAATGAGCAGTTCTTC. V and J are TRBV15 and TRBJ2-1, with D possibly TRBD2 on 5 matching bases. Germline CDR1 and CDR2: LNHNV and YYDKDF (reference sequence). Trimming cost V 0 bases and J 5 bases, with 14 bases left between them. The CDR3 contains 16 residues. Variable domain in full (rest from reference TRBV15 and TRBJ2-1): DAMVIQNPRYQVTQFGKPVTLSCSQTLNHNVMYWYQQKSSQAPKLLFHYYDKDFNNEADTPDNFQSRRPNTSFCFLDIRSPGLGDTAMYLCATSRDRRGIDNEQFFGPGTRLTVL.

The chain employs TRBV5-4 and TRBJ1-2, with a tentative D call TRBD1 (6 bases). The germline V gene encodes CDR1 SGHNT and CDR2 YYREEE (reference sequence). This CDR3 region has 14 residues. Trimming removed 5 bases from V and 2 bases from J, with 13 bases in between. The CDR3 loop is CASSWDTTNYGYTF. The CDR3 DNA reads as TGTGCCAGCAGTTGGGACACCACAAACTATGGCTACACCTTC. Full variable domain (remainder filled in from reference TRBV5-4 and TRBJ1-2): ETGVTQSPTHLIKTRGQQVTLRCSSQSGHNTVSWYQQALGQGPQFIFQYYREEENGRGNFPPRFSGLQFPNYSSELNVNALELDDSALYLCASSWDTTNYGYTFGSGTRLTVV.

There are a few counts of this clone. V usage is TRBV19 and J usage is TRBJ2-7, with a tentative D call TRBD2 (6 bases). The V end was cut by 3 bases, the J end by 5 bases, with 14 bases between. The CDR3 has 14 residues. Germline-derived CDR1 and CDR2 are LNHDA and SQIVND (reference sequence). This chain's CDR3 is CASSMLGGKHEQYF. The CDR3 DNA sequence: TGTGCCAGTAGTATGTTGGGGGGAAAACACGAGCAGTACTTC.

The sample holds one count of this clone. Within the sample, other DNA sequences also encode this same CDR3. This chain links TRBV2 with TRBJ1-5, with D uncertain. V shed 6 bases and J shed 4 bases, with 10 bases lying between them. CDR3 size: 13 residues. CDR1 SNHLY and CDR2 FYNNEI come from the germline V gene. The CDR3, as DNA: TGTGCCAGCAGAAAGGGAGCAAATCAGCCCCAGCATTTT. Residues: CASRKGANQPQHF.

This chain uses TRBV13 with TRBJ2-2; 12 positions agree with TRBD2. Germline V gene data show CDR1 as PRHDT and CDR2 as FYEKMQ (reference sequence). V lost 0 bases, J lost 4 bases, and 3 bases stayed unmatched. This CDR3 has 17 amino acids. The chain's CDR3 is CASSLGLAGGFTGELFF. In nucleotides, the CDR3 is TGTGCCAGCAGCTTAGGACTAGCGGGGGGATTCACCGGGGAGCTGTTTTTT.

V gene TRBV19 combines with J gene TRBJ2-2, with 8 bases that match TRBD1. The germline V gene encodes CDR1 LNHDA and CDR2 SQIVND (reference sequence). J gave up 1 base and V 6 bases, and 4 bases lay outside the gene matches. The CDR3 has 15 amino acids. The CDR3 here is CASSRQGRNTGELFF. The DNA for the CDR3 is TGTGCCAGTAGCAGACAGGGGAGGAACACCGGGGAGCTGTTTTTT.

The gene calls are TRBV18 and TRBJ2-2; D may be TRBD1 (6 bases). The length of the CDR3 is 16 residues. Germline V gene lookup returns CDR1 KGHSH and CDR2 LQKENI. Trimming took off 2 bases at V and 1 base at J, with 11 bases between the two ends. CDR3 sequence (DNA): TGTGCCAGCTCACCAGTTCAGGGGATGAACACCGGGGAGCTGTTTTTT. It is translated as CASSPVQGMNTGELFF.